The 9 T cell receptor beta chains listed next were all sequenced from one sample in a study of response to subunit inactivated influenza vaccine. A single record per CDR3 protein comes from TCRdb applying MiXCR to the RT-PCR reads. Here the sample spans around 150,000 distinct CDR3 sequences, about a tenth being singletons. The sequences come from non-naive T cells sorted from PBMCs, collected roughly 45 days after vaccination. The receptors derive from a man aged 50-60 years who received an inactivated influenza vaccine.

CDR3 protein: CATSRGVVTDTQYF. In nucleotides, the CDR3 is TGTGCCACCAGCAGAGGGGTTGTCACAGATACGCAGTATTTT. V is TRBV15 and J is TRBJ2-3; D ambiguous. V shed 1 base and J shed 2 bases, with 7 bases lying between them. Germline CDR1 and CDR2: LNHNV and YYDKDF (reference sequence). There are 14 residues in the CDR3.

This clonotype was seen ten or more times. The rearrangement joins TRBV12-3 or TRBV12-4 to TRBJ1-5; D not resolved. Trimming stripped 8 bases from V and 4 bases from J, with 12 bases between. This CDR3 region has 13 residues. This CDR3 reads CASCVTQNQPQHF. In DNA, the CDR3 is TGTGCCAGCTGTGTGACGCAGAATCAGCCCCAGCATTTT.

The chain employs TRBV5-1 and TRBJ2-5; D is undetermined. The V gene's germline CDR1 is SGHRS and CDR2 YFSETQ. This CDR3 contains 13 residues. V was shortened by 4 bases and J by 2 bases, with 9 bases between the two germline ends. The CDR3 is CASSMQLQETQYF. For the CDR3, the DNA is TGCGCCAGCAGCATGCAGCTACAAGAGACCCAGTACTTC.

CDR3 DNA sequence: TGTGCCAGCAATAAGCGGGGGGGGGACTACGAGCAGTACTTC. Protein: CASNKRGGDYEQYF. J is TRBJ2-7 and V is TRBV6-1; 10 nucleotides match TRBD2. The J segment lost 3 bases and the V segment lost 7 bases, leaving 6 bases of the junction unmatched. Germline assignment: CDR1 MNHNS and CDR2 SASEGT. The CDR3 runs 14 residues.

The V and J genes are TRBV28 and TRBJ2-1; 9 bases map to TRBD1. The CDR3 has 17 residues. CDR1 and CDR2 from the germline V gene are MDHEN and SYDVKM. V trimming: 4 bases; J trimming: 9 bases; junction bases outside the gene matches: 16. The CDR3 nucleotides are TGTGCCAGCAGTTCCAAACTTGGGACAGGGTTTTTTCTTGAGCAGTTCTTC. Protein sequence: CASSSKLGTGFFLEQFF.

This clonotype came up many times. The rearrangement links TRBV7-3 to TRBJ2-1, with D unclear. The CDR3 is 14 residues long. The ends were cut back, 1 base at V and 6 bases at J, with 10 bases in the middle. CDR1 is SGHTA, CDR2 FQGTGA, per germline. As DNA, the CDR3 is TGTGCCAGCAGCTTAAGTCTTAGGCTCAATGAGCAGTTCTTC. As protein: CASSLSLRLNEQFF.

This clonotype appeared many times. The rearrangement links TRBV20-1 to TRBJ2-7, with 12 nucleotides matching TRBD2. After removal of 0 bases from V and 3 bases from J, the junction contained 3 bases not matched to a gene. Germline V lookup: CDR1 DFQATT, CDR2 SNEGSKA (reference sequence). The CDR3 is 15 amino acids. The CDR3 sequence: CSARDAGLAGYEQYF. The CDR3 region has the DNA TGCAGTGCTAGAGATGCGGGACTAGCGGGCTACGAGCAGTACTTC.

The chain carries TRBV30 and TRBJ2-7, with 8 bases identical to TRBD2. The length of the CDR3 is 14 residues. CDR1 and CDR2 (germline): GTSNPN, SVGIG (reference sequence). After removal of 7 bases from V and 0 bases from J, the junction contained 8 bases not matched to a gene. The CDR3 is CALISGKNSYEQYF. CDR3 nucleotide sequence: TGTGCCTTGATTAGCGGGAAAAACTCCTACGAGCAGTACTTC.

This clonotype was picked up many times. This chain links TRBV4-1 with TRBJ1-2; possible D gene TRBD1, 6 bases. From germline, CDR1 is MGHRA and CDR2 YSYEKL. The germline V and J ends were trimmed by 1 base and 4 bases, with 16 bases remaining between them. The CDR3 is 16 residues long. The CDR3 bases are TGCGCCAGCAGCCAAGGCGACAGGACCTTCGGCTATGGCTACACCTTC. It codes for CASSQGDRTFGYGYTF.